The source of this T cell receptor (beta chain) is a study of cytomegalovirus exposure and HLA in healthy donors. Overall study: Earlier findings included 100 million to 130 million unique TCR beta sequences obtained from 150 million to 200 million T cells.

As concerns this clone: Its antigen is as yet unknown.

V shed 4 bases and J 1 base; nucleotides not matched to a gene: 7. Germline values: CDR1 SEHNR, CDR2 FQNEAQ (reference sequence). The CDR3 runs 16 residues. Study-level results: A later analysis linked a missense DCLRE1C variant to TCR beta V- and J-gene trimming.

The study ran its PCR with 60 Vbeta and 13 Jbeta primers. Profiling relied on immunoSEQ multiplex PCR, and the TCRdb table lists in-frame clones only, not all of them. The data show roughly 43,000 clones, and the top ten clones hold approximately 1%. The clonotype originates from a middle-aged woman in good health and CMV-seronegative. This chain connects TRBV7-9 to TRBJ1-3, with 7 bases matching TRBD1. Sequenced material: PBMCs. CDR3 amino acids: CASSSATDRSGNTIYF. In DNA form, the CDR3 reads TGTGCCAGCAGCTCGGCCACGGACAGGTCTGGAAACACCATATATTTT. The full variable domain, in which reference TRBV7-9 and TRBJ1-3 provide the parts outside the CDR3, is DTGVSQNPRHKITKRGQNVTFRCDPISEHNRLYWYRQTLGQGPEFLTYFQNEAQLEKSRLLSDRFSAERPKGSFSTLEIQRTEQGDSAMYLCASSSATDRSGNTIYFGEGSWLTVV.